The 29 T cell receptor beta chains given below trace back to one sample, sequenced in a study of control samples from healthy donors and cancer patients (dated by TCRdb to 2020 to 2021). Library prep was done by the immunoSEQ multiplex PCR assay. The source is immuneACCESS, and TCRdb retained only in-frame sequences with V and J called. Part of the clones is not carried over; for the studies checked, unresolved V genes explain less than half of this, and the remainder is unexplained. The sample has about 130,000 clones on record, around 93% of them singletons. The ten biggest clones cover 1.5% to 2% of the sample. Sequenced input: PBMCs. These receptors originate from a man aged 50 to 59 with head and neck cancer.

In its sample, this clone was seen once. The chain employs TRBV6-4 and TRBJ1-4; perhaps TRBD1 as D (6 bases). The CDR3 covers 16 residues. Trimming stripped 5 bases from V and 3 bases from J, with 16 bases between. CDR1 is MRHNA and CDR2 is SNTAGT in the germline V gene. The CDR3 DNA reads as TGTGCCAGCAGTTTGGGCGGGGGGCCGGCTAATGAAAAACTGTTTTTT. It translates to CASSLGGGPANEKLFF.

This chain's CDR3 is CASSQGTGVASYEQYF. In DNA, the CDR3 is TGCGCCAGCAGCCAAGGGACGGGGGTTGCCTCCTACGAGCAGTACTTC. This chain connects TRBV4-3 to TRBJ2-7; a weak D match, TRBD2 (6 bases). The CDR3 spans 16 residues. CDR1 is LGHNA, CDR2 YSLEER, per germline. The ends were cut back, 1 base at V and 0 bases at J, with 13 bases in the middle.

The chain couples TRBV6-2 or TRBV6-3 to TRBJ2-5; possible D gene TRBD2, 6 bases. This CDR3 region has 13 residues. Trimming took 1 base from V and 3 from J, leaving 6 bases between them. The germline V gene encodes CDR1 MNHEY and CDR2 SVGEGT. CDR3 amino acids: CASSYWGEETQYF. The DNA for the CDR3 is TGTGCCAGCAGTTACTGGGGGGAAGAGACCCAGTACTTC.

The chain is built from TRBV5-6 and TRBJ1-2, with D uncertain. This CDR3 is built from 13 residues. The V end was cut by 4 bases, the J end by 6 bases, with 13 bases between. Germline CDR1 reads SGHDT; CDR2 reads YYEEEE. CDR3 nucleotide sequence: TGTGCCAGCAGCCTGGGCCCCGAGAATGGCTACACCTTC. Amino acids: CASSLGPENGYTF.

This chain joins TRBV6-6 and TRBJ1-2; D is uncertain. Germline CDR1 reads MNHNY; CDR2 reads SVGAGI (reference sequence). V gave up 4 bases and J gave up 5 bases, with 5 bases separating them. The CDR3 has 11 residues. This CDR3 is CASSFDYGYTF. The CDR3 DNA sequence: TGTGCCAGCAGTTTCGATTATGGCTACACCTTC.

This chain joins TRBV2 and TRBJ1-5, with D possibly TRBD1 on 5 matching bases. The germline V gene has CDR1 SNHLY and CDR2 FYNNEI. The ends were cut back, 4 bases at V and 3 bases at J, with 16 bases in the middle. This CDR3 has 16 residues. Here the CDR3 DNA reads TGTGCCAGCAGTGTGGGGGGAAAAGGGTTCAATCAGCCCCAGCATTTT. As protein: CASSVGGKGFNQPQHF.

This clone appeared a single time. The rearrangement links TRBV4-2 to TRBJ2-2; no reliable D call. Per the germline V gene, CDR1 is LGHNA and CDR2 is YNFKEQ. V gave up 2 bases and J gave up 5 bases, with 6 bases separating them. The CDR3 has 13 amino acids. CDR3 amino acids: CASSQTLTGELFF. The CDR3 region has the DNA TGTGCCAGCAGCCAAACGCTAACCGGGGAGCTGTTTTTT.

Here the CDR3 DNA reads TGTGCCAGCAGTTACTATGGACAGTGGAGCGAAGCCAAAAACATTCAGTACTTC. Encoded protein: CASSYYGQWSEAKNIQYF. The chain is built from TRBV6-2 or TRBV6-3 and TRBJ2-4, with D possibly TRBD1 on 6 matching bases. CDR1 is MNHEY, CDR2 SVGEGT, per germline. V lost 1 base and J 0 bases, leaving 16 bases between the germline ends. This CDR3 is 18 amino acids long.

V and J are TRBV23-1 and TRBJ1-6; D is undetermined. TRBV23-1 is identified as an open reading frame with a role that is uncertain. CDR3 length: 17 amino acids. Trimming shortened V by 4 bases and J by 0 bases, and 13 bases separated the two germline ends. The CDR3: CASSPRRTSSYNSPLHF. The DNA for the CDR3 is TGCGCCAGCAGTCCCCGGAGGACTAGCTCCTATAATTCACCCCTCCACTTT.

The rearrangement uses TRBV4-2 and TRBJ2-7; 9 bases are a match to TRBD1. The CDR3 loop spans 13 amino acids. CDR1 and CDR2 (germline): LGHNA, YNFKEQ. The ends lost 6 bases at V and 5 bases at J; junction bases unmatched: 5. CDR3 DNA: TGTGCCAGCAGTTTCGGGACAGGGAACGAGCAGTACTTC. This gives the protein CASSFGTGNEQYF.

The chain carries TRBV6-2 or TRBV6-3 and TRBJ1-5; D unresolved. There are 15 residues in the CDR3. With 0 bases removed from V and 7 bases from J, the gap between germline ends came to 13 bases. Germline CDR1 is MNHEY and CDR2 is SVGEGT. The DNA for the CDR3 is TGTGCCAGCAGTTACTCGACAACGGCTAGCCAGCCCCAGCATTTT. Translation: CASSYSTTASQPQHF.

This chain links TRBV7-6 with TRBJ2-5, with 13 bases matching TRBD2. CDR1 and CDR2 from the germline V gene are SGHVS and FNYEAQ. The CDR3 has 14 residues. Losses at the gene ends were 5 bases for V and 5 bases for J; bases not matched to a gene: 2. This CDR3 is CASSMTSGGETQYF. The CDR3, as DNA: TGTGCCAGCAGCATGACTAGCGGGGGGGAGACCCAGTACTTC. Full variable domain (outside the CDR3, taken from reference TRBV7-6 and TRBJ2-5): GAGVSQSPRYKVTKRGQDVALRCDPISGHVSLYWYRQALGQGPEFLTYFNYEAQQDKSGLPNDRFSAERPEGSISTLTIQRTEQRDSAMYRCASSMTSGGETQYFGPGTRLLVL.

This chain connects TRBV25-1 to TRBJ1-3, with D unresolved. Germline V gene lookup returns CDR1 MGHDK and CDR2 SYGVNS. The CDR3 spans 13 residues. Between the trimmed V and J ends, which lost 8 bases and 0 bases, there was a span of 8 bases. The CDR3 DNA follows: TGTGCCAGCCGCAAGGGCTCTGGAAACACCATATATTTT. Its translation: CASRKGSGNTIYF.

This chain joins TRBV28 and TRBJ2-2; perhaps D is TRBD1 or TRBD2 (5 bases each). Trimming pared 5 bases from V and 7 bases from J, leaving 17 bases between. The CDR3 is made up of 15 amino acids. Germline CDR1 is MDHEN and CDR2 is SYDVKM. DNA for the CDR3: TGTGCCAGCAGTCCGAGGTTTGGGGGAAACGGGGAGCTGTTTTTT. It translates to CASSPRFGGNGELFF.

The chain employs TRBV27 and TRBJ1-2, with a tentative D call TRBD1 (6 bases). The CDR3 covers 14 residues. V lost 7 bases and J lost 4, with 16 bases in between. Germline V gene data show CDR1 as MNHEY and CDR2 as SMNVEV (reference sequence). DNA of the CDR3: TGTGCCAGCAAGAGGGTCGACAGGCCCTATGGCTACACCTTC. It yields the protein CASKRVDRPYGYTF.

The chain links TRBV21-1 to TRBJ1-3; the tabulated D call, TRBD1, remains unverified against the DNA. TRBV21-1 constitutes a pseudogene. The CDR3 is 14 amino acids. The CDR3 coding sequence is TGTGCCGTCGACAGGGATGGTTCTGGAAACACCATATATTTT. Protein product: CAVDRDGSGNTIYF.

The V gene is TRBV2, the J gene TRBJ1-1, with D perhaps TRBD1 (5 bases). V was clipped by 5 bases and J by 3 bases, with 10 bases between them. The V gene's germline CDR1 is SNHLY and CDR2 FYNNEI. CDR3 length: 13 residues. CDR3 protein: CASSPRRDTEAFF. In nucleotides, the CDR3 is TGTGCCAGCAGTCCCCGCAGGGACACTGAAGCTTTCTTT.

V is TRBV7-2 and J is TRBJ1-2; 8 nucleotides align to TRBD1. The CDR3 spans 15 residues. The junction had 11 bases not matched to a gene; V was cut back by 5 bases and J by 6 bases. CDR1 is SGHTA and CDR2 is FQGNSA in the germline V gene. CDR3 coding DNA: TGTGCCAGCAGCCTGGGACAGGAGTTAAAAGATGGCTACACCTTC. Amino acid sequence: CASSLGQELKDGYTF.

The genes are TRBV4-3 and TRBJ2-2; D is unclear. Germline assignment: CDR1 LGHNA and CDR2 YSLEER. The CDR3 is made up of 14 amino acids. The germline V and J ends were trimmed by 5 bases and 4 bases, with 11 bases remaining between them. CDR3 region: CASSWARVTGELFF. The CDR3 DNA reads TGCGCCAGCAGCTGGGCCCGGGTCACCGGGGAGCTGTTTTTT.

V usage is TRBV5-4 and J usage is TRBJ2-2, with 7 bases that match TRBD1. V lost 4 bases, J lost 7 bases, and 10 bases stayed unmatched. Germline V gene data show CDR1 as SGHNT and CDR2 as YYREEE (reference sequence). CDR3 size: 15 residues. For the CDR3, the DNA is TGTGCCAGCAGCGCGCGAGGGGGCGCGAGCGGGGAGCTGTTTTTT. Its translation is CASSARGGASGELFF.

This clone was found once. The V and J genes are TRBV30 and TRBJ1-2; maybe TRBD1 (6 bases). V lost 2 bases, J lost 3 bases, and 7 bases lay in between. This CDR3 contains 12 residues. Germline V lookup: CDR1 GTSNPN, CDR2 SVGIG (reference sequence). CDR3 coding DNA: TGTGCCTGGAGTCCAGGGGACTATGGCTACACCTTC. This codes for CAWSPGDYGYTF.

The chain joins TRBV7-8 to TRBJ2-1; the match to TRBD1 covers 7 bases. Losses at the gene ends were 2 bases for V and 3 bases for J; bases not matched to a gene: 7. The germline V gene has CDR1 SGHVS and CDR2 FQNEAQ. The CDR3 loop spans 16 amino acids. The CDR3 region has the DNA TGTGCCAGCAGCTTACTGTCGGGACAGTTCTACAATGAGCAGTTCTTC. It codes for CASSLLSGQFYNEQFF.

The chain has TRBV6-5 and TRBJ2-3; 12 bases fit TRBD2. Per the germline V gene, CDR1 is MNHEY and CDR2 is SVGAGI. Trimming at V came to 4 bases and at J to 1 base, leaving 3 bases not matched to a gene. The CDR3 runs 16 residues. In DNA form, the CDR3 reads TGTGCCAGCAGTTCTAGGACTAGCGGGGGCACAGATACGCAGTATTTT. It translates to CASSSRTSGGTDTQYF.

This chain joins TRBV18 and TRBJ1-5, with D tentatively TRBD1 (6 bases). V was shortened by 3 bases and J by 6 bases, with 12 bases between the two germline ends. Germline V CDR1 and CDR2: KGHSH, LQKENI. The CDR3 loop spans 14 amino acids. This chain's CDR3 is CASSPPPRGQPQHF. CDR3 DNA sequence: TGTGCCAGCTCACCCCCCCCCAGGGGTCAGCCCCAGCATTTT.

This chain joins TRBV28 and TRBJ2-1; the D gene could be TRBD1 or TRBD2 (5 bases each). Germline V gene lookup returns CDR1 MDHEN and CDR2 SYDVKM. V shed 7 bases and J shed 9 bases, with 13 bases lying between them. The CDR3 length is 12 residues. The CDR3 loop is CASTLRGGEQFF. The CDR3 region has the DNA TGTGCCAGCACCCTGAGGGGCGGTGAGCAGTTCTTC.

The chain employs TRBV18 and TRBJ2-2, with unresolved D. This CDR3 is built from 12 residues. Trimming took off 7 bases at V and 0 bases at J, with 3 bases between the two ends. Germline V lookup: CDR1 KGHSH, CDR2 LQKENI. The CDR3 loop is CASYPNTGELFF. The CDR3, as DNA: TGTGCCAGCTATCCGAACACCGGGGAGCTGTTTTTT.

DNA of the CDR3: TGTGCCAGCTCCCCGACTGGGGGAGCTTTCTTT. This gives the protein CASSPTGGAFF. The chain links TRBV18 to TRBJ1-1; a possible D gene is TRBD1 (5 bases). The germline V gene has CDR1 KGHSH and CDR2 LQKENI. The CDR3 sequence is 11 residues long. The V gene lost 6 bases and the J gene lost 10 bases, with 12 bases spanning the gap. Using reference TRBV18 and TRBJ1-1 for the parts outside the CDR3, the full variable domain is NAGVMQNPRHLVRRRGQEARLRCSPMKGHSHVYWYRQLPEEGLKFMVYLQKENIIDESGMPKERFSAEFPKEGPSILRIQQVVRGDSAAYFCASSPTGGAFFGQGTRLTVV.

The chain links TRBV10-2 to TRBJ2-7, with TRBD2 as a possible D gene (7 bases). The CDR3 extends over 16 amino acids. CDR1 is WSHSY, CDR2 SAAADI, per germline. Trimming left V 11 bases short and J 1 base short, with 24 bases between. Here the CDR3 reads CAPRGGGGKPSYEQYF. Here the CDR3 DNA reads TGCGCCCCCCGTGGAGGGGGGGGGAAACCTTCCTACGAGCAGTACTTC.

This rearrangement joins TRBV5-6 to TRBJ1-5, with D possibly matching TRBD1 (5 bases). The germline gives CDR1 SGHDT, CDR2 YYEEEE. V was cut by 1 base and J by 2 bases, with 13 bases left in between. CDR3 size: 16 residues. The DNA for the CDR3 is TGTGCCAGCAGCTTGTCGGCGGGGGTAGGCAATCAGCCCCAGCATTTT. It specifies CASSLSAGVGNQPQHF.